Detailed here is one T cell receptor (beta chain). The CDR3 runs 15 residues. Losses at the gene ends were 3 bases for V and 4 bases for J; bases not matched to a gene: 6. The germline gives CDR1 SGHNT, CDR2 YYREEE (reference sequence). The data were obtained in a study of technical replicates of blood from a handful of donors. This table comes from immunoSEQ multiplex PCR, and its TCRdb copy is limited to in-frame clones, with some not included. The repertoire holds some 74,000 clones, with roughly 97% as singletons. The source is a human donor in good health. The rearrangement joins TRBV5-4 to TRBJ1-1; 10 positions match TRBD1. Sequenced input: T cells isolated from PBMCs. The CDR3 DNA is TGTGCCAGCAGCTCGCCGGGACAGGGGTCCACTGAAGCTTTCTTT. Its protein product is CASSSPGQGSTEAFF.